Below are 18 T cell receptor beta chains sequenced from a single sample in a study of T cell changes during pregnancy in multiple sclerosis. TCRdb keeps only in-frame clones here, not all; method: immunoSEQ multiplex PCR. This sample has approximately 70,000 clones; about 90% occur once, and the top ten carry around 0.45%. Sequenced material: CD4+ T cells from peripheral blood mononuclear cells, taken before pregnancy. Source of these receptors: a female donor with multiple sclerosis, enrolled in a pregnancy study.

The chain carries TRBV18 and TRBJ2-7; a possible D gene is TRBD1 (6 bases). Germline CDR1 and CDR2: KGHSH and LQKENI. The CDR3 has 16 residues. The ends were cut back, 0 bases at V and 5 bases at J, with 17 bases in the middle. CDR3 in DNA: TGTGCCAGCTCACCACCCGACAGGTCTTTGTTGAACGAGCAGTACTTC. The encoded protein is CASSPPDRSLLNEQYF.

This clone appeared once. This chain links TRBV9 with TRBJ2-7; TRBD2 is a possible D gene (6 bases). CDR1 is SGDLS, CDR2 YYNGEE, per germline. The CDR3 covers 14 residues. V gave up 0 bases and J gave up 6 bases, with 13 bases separating them. Here the CDR3 DNA reads TGTGCCAGCAGCGTAGCGGGAGCCACTTTCGAGCAGTACTTC. It codes for CASSVAGATFEQYF.

The rearrangement joins TRBV7-9 to TRBJ1-1, with 8 bases fitting TRBD1. The CDR3 totals 16 residues. Germline V gives CDR1 SEHNR, CDR2 FQNEAQ (reference sequence). V was clipped by 5 bases and J by 2 bases; unmatched bases: 10. The CDR3 DNA reads TGTGCCAGCAGCCCGGGCGGGCAGGGGGCAAACACTGAAGCTTTCTTT. It is translated as CASSPGGQGANTEAFF.

The chain employs TRBV28 and TRBJ1-1; 7 bases map to TRBD1. Germline lookup yields CDR1 MDHEN and CDR2 SYDVKM. The V and J ends lost 6 bases and 6 bases, in that order; junction bases with no gene match: 10. The CDR3 has 14 amino acids. The CDR3 loop is CASSKTDRVAEAFF. The CDR3 nucleotides are TGTGCCAGCAGCAAGACCGACAGGGTCGCTGAAGCTTTCTTT.

The chain recombines TRBV2 with TRBJ2-7; TRBD1 aligns across 7 bases. V shed 6 bases and J 0 bases; nucleotides not matched to a gene: 8. Germline CDR1 and CDR2: SNHLY and FYNNEI. This CDR3 region has 15 residues. The CDR3 DNA follows: TGTGCCAGCAGAAATAGACAGGGTTTCTCCTACGAGCAGTACTTC. Its translation is CASRNRQGFSYEQYF.

V is TRBV6-1 and J is TRBJ2-7; D uncertain. Trimming stripped 2 bases from V and 13 bases from J, with 12 bases between. The CDR3 length is 11 residues. The germline gives CDR1 MNHNS, CDR2 SASEGT. CDR3 in amino acids: CASSEMGANYF. The CDR3 DNA follows: TGTGCCAGCAGTGAAATGGGCGCCAATTACTTC.

V and J are TRBV5-4 and TRBJ2-2, with a weak D call TRBD1 (6 bases). Germline CDR1 is SGHNT and CDR2 is YYREEE (reference sequence). The CDR3 runs 13 residues. Deletions cut 3 bases from V and 6 bases from J, with 9 bases between. CDR3 coding DNA: TGTGCCAGCAGCTCTAGGGGGTCCGGGGAGCTGTTTTTT. Amino acid sequence: CASSSRGSGELFF.

The chain joins TRBV6-6 to TRBJ2-1, with 7 bases lining up with TRBD1. This CDR3 contains 14 residues. Germline V gene data show CDR1 as MNHNY and CDR2 as SVGAGI (reference sequence). The V and J ends lost 2 bases and 8 bases, in that order; junction bases with no gene match: 6. CDR3 sequence (DNA): TGTGCCAGCAGTTACAGGGGACAGAGCGATGAGCAGTTCTTC. Translated, it gives CASSYRGQSDEQFF.

The rearrangement uses TRBV5-4 and TRBJ2-7; 14 nucleotides line up with TRBD2. Trimming removed 4 bases from V and 4 bases from J; junction bases left unmatched: 10. This CDR3 region has 17 residues. The germline V gene encodes CDR1 SGHNT and CDR2 YYREEE (reference sequence). The CDR3 region has the DNA TGTGCCAGCAGCCCCGGGACTAGCGGGAGTCGGCGGTACGAGCAGTACTTC. Its translation: CASSPGTSGSRRYEQYF.

The CDR3 sequence: CASSEYPWTGGTEAFF. CDR3 DNA: TGTGCCAGCAGTGAATATCCGTGGACAGGGGGCACTGAAGCTTTCTTT. The gene calls are TRBV6-1 and TRBJ1-1, with 10 nucleotides matching TRBD1. V was pared by 2 bases and J by 4 bases, with 7 bases of the junction left unmatched. CDR3 size: 16 residues. In germline, CDR1 is MNHNS, CDR2 SASEGT.

The chain joins TRBV7-2 to TRBJ2-7; TRBD1 matches 12 bases. Germline CDR1 reads SGHTA; CDR2 reads FQGNSA. Trimming at V came to 3 bases and at J to 6 bases, leaving 6 bases not matched to a gene. The CDR3 extends over 15 amino acids. The CDR3 nucleotides read TGTGCCAGCAGCTTCGGGACAGGGGGCTTTAGCGAGCAGTACTTC. Protein: CASSFGTGGFSEQYF.

This clone was recorded once. V usage is TRBV9 and J usage is TRBJ2-1; TRBD2 matches 8 bases. The CDR3 has 16 amino acids. Trimming at V came to 1 base and at J to 10 bases, leaving 13 bases not matched to a gene. Germline CDR1 SGDLS, CDR2 YYNGEE. CDR3 nucleotide sequence: TGTGCCAGCAGCGTATCAGCGGGGGTCTTCAGTTTGGAGCAGTTCTTC. Translating it yields CASSVSAGVFSLEQFF.

V gene TRBV7-3 combines with J gene TRBJ1-2, with D uncertain. In germline, CDR1 is SGHTA, CDR2 FQGTGA. V shed 5 bases and J shed 1 base, with 11 bases lying between them. There are 14 residues in the CDR3. CDR3 in DNA: TGTGCCAGCAGCCCAAGGAACAGTAACTATGGCTACACCTTC. Its translation is CASSPRNSNYGYTF.

The table lists this clone with a count of one. The chain links TRBV9 to TRBJ2-3; TRBD2 matches at 11 bases. This CDR3 is 16 amino acids long. Germline V CDR1 and CDR2: SGDLS, YYNGEE. The trim removed 3 bases at V and 0 bases at J, leaving 3 bases unmatched. The CDR3 reads CASSGTSGPSTDTQYF. CDR3 in DNA: TGTGCCAGCAGCGGGACTAGCGGGCCAAGCACAGATACGCAGTATTTT.

The chain carries TRBV9 and TRBJ2-7; the match to TRBD1 covers 12 bases. V lost 10 bases, J lost 3 bases, and 11 bases stayed unmatched. From germline, CDR1 is SGDLS and CDR2 YYNGEE. CDR3 length: 15 amino acids. The CDR3 spells CAGTPGTGGDYEQYF. The CDR3 DNA reads as TGTGCCGGAACACCCGGGACAGGGGGCGACTACGAGCAGTACTTC.

This chain uses TRBV7-6 with TRBJ1-3; 8 bases agree with TRBD1. V was clipped by 3 bases and J by 4 bases; unmatched bases: 2. CDR1 is SGHVS and CDR2 is FNYEAQ in the germline V gene. This CDR3 has 14 amino acids. CDR3 region: CASSLQGAGNTIYF. Here the CDR3 DNA reads TGTGCCAGCAGCTTGCAGGGGGCCGGAAACACCATATATTTT.

V usage is TRBV7-9 and J usage is TRBJ2-3; 11 nucleotides align to TRBD2. J lost 5 bases, V lost 5 bases, and 9 bases had no gene match. The CDR3 contains 16 residues. Germline values: CDR1 SEHNR, CDR2 FQNEAQ (reference sequence). CDR3 DNA sequence: TGTGCCAGCAGCCCGACTAGCGGGAACCCACAAGATACGCAGTATTTT. This encodes CASSPTSGNPQDTQYF.

CDR3 coding DNA: TGTGCCAGCACCGAAACAGGGGGCTCTAACTATGGCTACACCTTC. It yields the protein CASTETGGSNYGYTF. The chain has TRBV28 and TRBJ1-2, with TRBD1 matching over 9 bases. Trimming at V came to 7 bases and at J to 0 bases, leaving 6 bases not matched to a gene. The length of the CDR3 is 15 residues. Germline CDR1 is MDHEN and CDR2 is SYDVKM.